This T cell receptor beta chain was identified in a study of cytomegalovirus exposure and HLA in healthy donors. Per the germline V gene, CDR1 is SGHRS and CDR2 is YFSETQ. The V gene lost 2 bases and the J gene lost 4 bases, with 15 bases spanning the gap. The CDR3 contains 16 residues. 13 Jbeta primers and 60 Vbeta primers were used for the PCR. The assay was immunoSEQ multiplex PCR, and TCRdb's table has in-frame clones only and misses some. The sample lists around 130,000 clones, about three quarters seen once, with more than 2.5% in the top ten. Sequencing was done on a sample of PBMCs. The clonotype comes from a woman in her fifties or sixties in good health and CMV-seropositive. V is TRBV5-1 and J is TRBJ2-2; maybe TRBD1 (6 bases). CDR3 loop: CASSLDRDIRTGELFF. CDR3 in DNA: TGCGCCAGCAGCTTAGACCGGGACATCCGCACCGGGGAGCTGTTTTTT.